The 25 T cell receptor beta chains below come from one sample, sequenced in a study of blood T cell repertoires in COVID-19. TCRdb's table, derived via immunoSEQ multiplex PCR, lists solely in-frame clones and lacks some. This table holds roughly 420,000 clones, around nine tenths found once. Sequenced: PBMCs or T cells enriched from blood (not recorded which). These receptor sequences come from a woman in her 30s with acute COVID-19.

The rearrangement uses TRBV28 and TRBJ1-1; maybe TRBD1 (6 bases). In germline, CDR1 is MDHEN, CDR2 SYDVKM. The CDR3 runs 14 residues. Trimming removed 6 bases from V and 4 bases from J, with 15 bases in between. In DNA, the CDR3 is TGTGCCAGCAGCCCTCCTGTACAGGGCACTGAAGCTTTCTTT. This gives the protein CASSPPVQGTEAFF.

This rearrangement joins TRBV10-3 to TRBJ1-2; 9 positions agree with TRBD1. CDR1 is ENHRY, CDR2 SYGVKD, per germline. V shed 9 bases and J 2 bases; nucleotides not matched to a gene: 4. The CDR3 has 13 residues. CDR3 residues: CAIGGQGNYGYTF. The CDR3 coding sequence is TGTGCCATAGGGGGACAGGGCAACTATGGCTACACCTTC.

The chain recombines TRBV7-2 with TRBJ2-7, with 8 nucleotides matching TRBD1. V was clipped by 1 base and J by 5 bases; unmatched bases: 10. This CDR3 has 16 residues. Germline V gives CDR1 SGHTA, CDR2 FQGNSA. The CDR3 bases are TGTGCCAGCAGCTTAGAGCCCATTGGACAGGGCCACGAGCAGTACTTC. Translation gives CASSLEPIGQGHEQYF. The whole variable domain, remainder taken from reference TRBV7-2 and TRBJ2-7, is GAGVSQSPSNKVTEKGKDVELRCDPISGHTALYWYRQSLGQGLEFLIYFQGNSAPDKSGLPSDRFSAERTGGSVSTLTIQRTQQEDSAVYLCASSLEPIGQGHEQYFGPGTRLTVT.

The chain carries TRBV5-1 and TRBJ2-1, with 7 positions matching TRBD1. With 0 bases clipped from V and 5 bases from J, the junction kept 11 bases outside the gene matches. The CDR3 spans 17 residues. Germline V gives CDR1 SGHRS, CDR2 YFSETQ. The CDR3 sequence is CASSLGFGDSKNNEQFF. The DNA for the CDR3 is TGCGCCAGCAGCTTGGGGTTCGGGGACAGTAAGAACAATGAGCAGTTCTTC.

The chain has TRBV5-8 and TRBJ2-1; 8 bases match TRBD2. J lost 6 bases, V lost 4 bases, and 9 bases had no gene match. CDR1 is SGHTS, CDR2 YDEGEE, per germline. There are 15 residues in the CDR3. CDR3 in amino acids: CASSQGTRAGNEQFF. The CDR3 DNA follows: TGTGCCAGCAGCCAAGGGACTAGGGCTGGCAATGAGCAGTTCTTC.

This clone was observed a handful of times. V usage is TRBV6-2 or TRBV6-3 and J usage is TRBJ2-3; D is undetermined. The CDR3 runs 13 residues. V dropped 5 bases and J dropped 3 bases, with 9 bases sitting between them. The germline V gene has CDR1 MNHEY and CDR2 SVGEGT. Written as DNA, the CDR3 is TGTGCCAGCAGTCAGACAAGTACAGATACGCAGTATTTT. It encodes CASSQTSTDTQYF.

The chain couples TRBV10-3 to TRBJ1-6; D is unclear. The CDR3 is made up of 14 amino acids. Trimming removed 6 bases at V and 9 bases at J, with 15 bases between. In germline, CDR1 is ENHRY, CDR2 SYGVKD. The CDR3, as DNA: TGTGCCATCAGCGCTCTTATGGGAGGTTCACCCCTCCACTTT. Translation gives CAISALMGGSPLHF.

This sequence joins TRBV4-3 and TRBJ2-2, with D unresolved. Trimming removed 4 bases at V and 7 bases at J, with 10 bases between. This CDR3 contains 13 residues. CDR1 and CDR2 (germline): LGHNA, YSLEER. DNA of the CDR3: TGCGCCAGCAGCCCCACCGCGGACGGGGAGCTGTTTTTT. Its protein is CASSPTADGELFF.

As DNA, the CDR3 is TGTGCCTGGAGGAGGGAGAGGAGCACTGAAGCTTTCTTT. It codes for CAWRRERSTEAFF. The genes are TRBV30 and TRBJ1-1; D not certain. V lost 3 bases and J lost 4, with 12 bases in between. Germline V gene data show CDR1 as GTSNPN and CDR2 as SVGIG (reference sequence). This CDR3 comprises 13 residues.

V is TRBV9 and J is TRBJ1-2; 7 bases match TRBD1. The CDR3 extends over 15 amino acids. Trimming at V came to 3 bases and at J to 3 bases, leaving 8 bases not matched to a gene. CDR1 is SGDLS and CDR2 is YYNGEE in the germline V gene. This CDR3 is CASSGTGDPDYGYTF. DNA for the CDR3: TGTGCCAGCAGCGGGACAGGCGACCCCGACTATGGCTACACCTTC.

The chain couples TRBV7-9 to TRBJ1-3; 9 bases map to TRBD1. The CDR3 length is 18 residues. Germline loops: CDR1 SEHNR, CDR2 FQNEAQ (reference sequence). V gave up 3 bases and J gave up 4 bases; unmatched junction bases: 13. CDR3: CASSFRDTGGAWGNTIYF. CDR3 DNA: TGTGCCAGCAGCTTTCGGGACACAGGGGGCGCATGGGGAAACACCATATATTTT.

A note on this clone: Other nucleotide sequences in the sample specify the same CDR3. V gene TRBV28 combines with J gene TRBJ1-2, with unresolved D. Per the germline V gene, CDR1 is MDHEN and CDR2 is SYDVKM. This CDR3 has 12 residues. V was cut by 6 bases and J by 2 bases, with 7 bases left in between. This CDR3 reads CASRNRNYGYTF. The CDR3 DNA reads as TGTGCCAGCAGGAATAGAAACTATGGCTACACCTTC.

This rearrangement joins TRBV6-5 to TRBJ2-3; 7 bases align to TRBD1. After removal of 6 bases from V and 7 bases from J, the junction contained 10 bases not matched to a gene. This CDR3 is built from 14 residues. Germline lookup yields CDR1 MNHEY and CDR2 SVGAGI. CDR3 in amino acids: CASRGQNSPNTQYF. CDR3 coding DNA: TGTGCCAGCAGGGGACAGAACTCCCCAAATACGCAGTATTTT.

In this sample, this clone turned up a few times. The V gene is TRBV27, the J gene TRBJ1-2; D is unresolved. V was pared by 6 bases and J by 4 bases, with 18 bases between. Per germline, CDR1 MNHEY and CDR2 SMNVEV (reference sequence). This CDR3 has 15 amino acids. The CDR3 DNA reads as TGTGCCAGCAGCCCCAACCCGGGGAGTCCCTATGGCTACACCTTC. Translating gives CASSPNPGSPYGYTF.

V usage is TRBV12-3 or TRBV12-4 and J usage is TRBJ1-2; D is possibly TRBD1 (5 bases). The CDR3 covers 12 residues. Between the trimmed V and J ends, which lost 8 bases and 6 bases, there was a span of 13 bases. The CDR3 coding sequence is TGTGCCAGCCGAAAGGGGAACGATGGCTACACCTTC. Amino acids: CASRKGNDGYTF.

The rearrangement joins TRBV7-6 to TRBJ2-1; 8 bases fit TRBD2. The CDR3 sequence is 15 residues long. The germline CDR1 and CDR2 sequences are SGHVS and FNYEAQ. Trimming took 5 bases from V and 10 from J; bases not matched to a gene: 13. This chain's CDR3 is CASSHYTGGPGEQFF. Here the CDR3 DNA reads TGTGCCAGCAGCCATTACACGGGGGGGCCCGGGGAGCAGTTCTTC.

This chain connects TRBV10-2 to TRBJ2-3; TRBD2 matches 10 bases. V shed 4 bases, J shed 9 bases, and the junction held 13 bases outside the gene matches. In germline, CDR1 is WSHSY, CDR2 SAAADI. The CDR3 extends over 16 amino acids. DNA of the CDR3: TGCGCCAGCAGTGTAACGAGCGGGGGGGCTAGTAGGACGCAGTATTTT. Amino acids: CASSVTSGGASRTQYF.

The J gene is TRBJ1-2, the V gene TRBV5-1; 7 bases map to TRBD1. The V segment lost 3 bases and the J segment 4 bases; nucleotides outside the gene matches: 12. Germline V gene sequence: CDR1 SGHRS, CDR2 YFSETQ. CDR3 size: 16 residues. The CDR3 protein is CASSSGQSPYGYGYTF. In nucleotides, the CDR3 is TGCGCCAGCAGCTCGGGACAGTCCCCCTACGGCTATGGCTACACCTTC.

V usage is TRBV2 and J usage is TRBJ1-5; D not certain. Trimming cost V 7 bases and J 4 bases, with 17 bases left between them. The CDR3 extends over 15 amino acids. The germline V gene encodes CDR1 SNHLY and CDR2 FYNNEI. As DNA, the CDR3 is TGTGCCAGCACCGCGGGTAGGTTAATAAATCAGCCCCAGCATTTT. Translating it yields CASTAGRLINQPQHF.

This clone showed up just once. V and J are TRBV6-5 and TRBJ1-4, with 8 positions matching TRBD1. The germline V gene encodes CDR1 MNHEY and CDR2 SVGAGI. V lost 6 bases, J lost 7 bases, and 10 bases stayed unmatched. CDR3 length: 15 residues. CDR3 region: CASRTYRGSREKLFF. In DNA, the CDR3 is TGTGCCAGCAGAACCTACAGGGGGAGCCGTGAAAAACTGTTTTTT.

The V and J genes are TRBV4-1 and TRBJ2-7, with TRBD1 identical over 9 bases. CDR3 length: 15 residues. Trimming removed 4 bases from V and 1 base from J; junction bases left unmatched: 5. Germline V gene lookup returns CDR1 MGHRA and CDR2 YSYEKL. DNA for the CDR3: TGCGCCAGCAGCCGTACCGGGACAGGGTCCTACGAGCAGTACTTC. Translated, it gives CASSRTGTGSYEQYF.

This clone was observed once. The rearrangement links TRBV19 to TRBJ2-1; the match to TRBD2 covers 11 bases. The CDR3 consists of 13 residues. Germline V lookup: CDR1 LNHDA, CDR2 SQIVND (reference sequence). After removal of 10 bases from V and 9 bases from J, the junction contained 8 bases not matched to a gene. CDR3: CATDSGGAIEQFF. Written as DNA, the CDR3 is TGTGCCACCGATAGCGGGGGGGCCATTGAGCAGTTCTTC.

The rearrangement joins TRBV24-1 to TRBJ2-3, with D tentatively TRBD1 (6 bases). Germline assignment: CDR1 KGHDR and CDR2 SFDVKD. The V end was cut by 4 bases, the J end by 1 base, with 17 bases between. The CDR3 is 17 amino acids. This chain's CDR3 is CATSDPAPPGGTDTQYF. In nucleotides, the CDR3 is TGTGCCACCAGTGACCCGGCCCCCCCAGGGGGCACAGATACGCAGTATTTT.

This chain connects TRBV10-3 to TRBJ2-3, with TRBD1 matching 9 bases. With 6 bases clipped from V and 6 bases from J, the junction kept 4 bases outside the gene matches. CDR1 is ENHRY, CDR2 SYGVKD, per germline. This CDR3 contains 13 residues. The CDR3 region has the DNA TGTGCCATCAGGGGACAGGGTTCCGATACGCAGTATTTT. This encodes CAIRGQGSDTQYF.

In DNA form, the CDR3 reads TGTGCCAGCTGGGAAGGACGGAGCTCTGGAAACACCATATATTTT. Protein sequence: CASWEGRSSGNTIYF. This chain connects TRBV2 to TRBJ1-3; D is unclear. The CDR3 is 15 residues long. Germline CDR1 SNHLY, CDR2 FYNNEI. Trimming removed 8 bases from V and 0 bases from J, with 14 bases in between.